The entry below gives a single TCR beta chain sequence along with its context. Its antigen is unidentified. Amplification of TCR beta CDR3 regions was performed using RNA transcripts as template. First-round RT-PCR of the TCR CDR3 relied on the HTBI primer set. TCRdb re-analysed the multiplex PCR reads in MiXCR, keeping a single row per CDR3 protein. The profile shows hundreds of thousands of distinct CDR3 sequences, approximately 19% of them singletons. This record comes from a study of T cells in Graves' hyperthyroidism and ophthalmopathy. The CDR3 length is 13 residues. CDR1 is MNHEY, CDR2 SVGEGT, per germline. V was pared by 4 bases and J by 7 bases, with 6 bases of the junction left unmatched. Findings and caveats of the study: The model's output predicted ophthalmopathy at a median of roughly seven months prior to onset. Among thyroid clonotypes expanded above 0.001, most also appeared in blood.

The source material was blood. The chain combines TRBV6-2 or TRBV6-3 with TRBJ2-7; 8 bases are a match to TRBD1. This TCR came from a woman aged 18-29 years with Graves' hyperthyroidism. The CDR3 DNA reads TGTGCCAGCAGTTCGCAGGGGGCACGAGAGCAGTACTTC. Translating gives CASSSQGAREQYF.